This T cell receptor (beta chain) was sequenced in a study of healthy donors' naive CD4 and CD8 T cells. Study observations and caveats: Bias from naive T cell homeostatic proliferation was not addressed. Negatively charged CDR3s marked CD8+ lineage; positively charged CDR3s marked CD4+ lineage.

Comment on this clonotype: As yet, its antigen is unknown.

The length of the CDR3 is 14 residues. Trimming took 6 bases from V and 2 from J, leaving 14 bases between them. Germline CDR1 is MNHEY and CDR2 is SVGAGI. Each TCR library used around 500 ng of total RNA and a linear amplification protocol. As processed by the authors: From about five healthy donors, around 78,000 rearranged TCR alpha transcripts were sequenced. MiXCR, run by TCRdb on the reads, gives a single entry per CDR3 protein. What appears here as the V and J calls and clone size reflects TCRdb's work, not the paper's. The data contain around 200,000 distinct CDR3 sequences, around 70% of them seen just once; the ten biggest clones take up 2% to 2.5%.

Material for sequencing was naive CD4+ and CD8+ T cells sorted from blood, pooled from several donors. The J gene is TRBJ2-7, the V gene TRBV6-5, with D perhaps TRBD1 (6 bases). The TCR sequence derives from a pool of human donors in good health; the sample pools cells from several healthy donors. The DNA of the CDR3 is TGTGCCAGCAGCCCAGGACAGAATACCTACGAGCAGTACTTC. Amino acids: CASSPGQNTYEQYF.